This T cell receptor beta chain was found in a study of beta chain features in type 1 diabetes. Study-wide background: Examination of sorted cells across all samples involved more than 85,000,000 cells.

A few counts support this clone. Its antigen is undetermined. Study observations and caveats: TCRB CDR3s were moderately but significantly shorter in Type 1 diabetes patients in all four CD4+ subsets. A greater similarity of naive, central memory and Treg TCRB repertoires was seen among patients than among healthy donors.

The germline V gene has CDR1 SNHLY and CDR2 FYNNEI. The ends lost 6 bases at V and 0 bases at J; junction bases unmatched: 6. The CDR3 extends over 16 amino acids. Every isolated RNA sample was fully reverse transcribed, so sequencing captured expressed TCRB transcripts. Reads from naive, central memory and regulatory T cell samples averaged approximately 3.4 million. Assay: immunoSEQ multiplex PCR; the TCRdb copy retains only in-frame clones and omits some. In the table there are around 140,000 clones, roughly 10% of which are singletons. This receptor was identified in a woman in her thirties or forties in good health. V usage is TRBV2 and J usage is TRBJ2-1; 9 bases agree with TRBD2. The sample taken for sequencing was central memory CD4+ T cells from blood. The CDR3 DNA is TGTGCCAGCAGGCTCCTAGCGGGGAGCTCCTACAATGAGCAGTTCTTC. As protein: CASRLLAGSSYNEQFF.